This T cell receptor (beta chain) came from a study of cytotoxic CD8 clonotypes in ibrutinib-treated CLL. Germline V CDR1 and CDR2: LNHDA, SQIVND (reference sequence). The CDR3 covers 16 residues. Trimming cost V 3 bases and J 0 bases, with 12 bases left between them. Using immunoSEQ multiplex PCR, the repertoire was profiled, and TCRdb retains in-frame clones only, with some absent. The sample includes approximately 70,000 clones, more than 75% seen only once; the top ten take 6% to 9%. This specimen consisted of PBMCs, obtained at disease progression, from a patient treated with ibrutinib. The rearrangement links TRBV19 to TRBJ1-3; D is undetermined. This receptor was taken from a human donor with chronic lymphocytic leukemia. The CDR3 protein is CASSMPTANSGNTIYF. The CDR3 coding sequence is TGTGCCAGTAGTATGCCGACGGCGAACTCTGGAAACACCATATATTTT.